This T cell receptor beta chain was observed in a study of blood T cell repertoires in COVID-19. Turning to the study itself: Acute and convalescent COVID-19 samples came from the United States, Italy and Spain.

Clones were read by immunoSEQ multiplex PCR, and TCRdb kept only the in-frame ones, dropping some. This sample has some 170,000 clones, with more than 75% found just once. The CDR3 length is 13 residues. The V and J ends lost 2 bases and 4 bases respectively, with 9 bases between them. Germline CDR1 and CDR2: SGHTS and YDEGEE. This chain connects TRBV5-8 to TRBJ1-2, with D maybe TRBD1 (5 bases). The sequence derives from a woman between 45 and 60 years old with active or convalescent COVID-19. Sequencing used peripheral blood. The DNA of the CDR3 is TGTGCCAGCAGCTTTCAGGGAGGCTATGGCTACACCTTC. Translated, it gives CASSFQGGYGYTF.